This T cell receptor beta chain is drawn from a study of Ad26.COV2.S vaccination and SARS-CoV-2 variants. Study-level information: A COV1001 Ad26.COV2.S trial-arm participant provided the sample.

The ends lost 3 bases at V and 4 bases at J; junction bases unmatched: 12. Germline CDR1 SNHLY, CDR2 FYNNEI. This CDR3 has 17 amino acids. The repertoire was sequenced with immunoSEQ multiplex PCR; TCRdb's copy has only in-frame clones and lacks some. In the table there are fewer than 900,000 clones, 89% of which are singletons. Treatment noted: around 19 received Ad26.COV2.S at low or high dose, single or two shots; 5 received placebo; per-sample allocation not given. The samples were gathered on day 63 after the first injection of vaccine or placebo. Vaccination employed an Ad26 vector expressing the Wuhan-strain SARS-CoV-2 spike.

The chain joins TRBV2 to TRBJ2-1, with 7 bases that match TRBD1. Sequenced here: peripheral blood, sampled in a trial of Ad26.COV2.S vaccine versus placebo. The source of this sequence is a person between 18 and 60 years old who received the Ad26.COV2.S COVID-19 vaccine or a placebo. CDR3 amino acids: CASSDLLTGVDYNEQFF. CDR3 DNA: TGTGCCAGCAGTGACCTTCTAACAGGGGTCGATTACAATGAGCAGTTCTTC.